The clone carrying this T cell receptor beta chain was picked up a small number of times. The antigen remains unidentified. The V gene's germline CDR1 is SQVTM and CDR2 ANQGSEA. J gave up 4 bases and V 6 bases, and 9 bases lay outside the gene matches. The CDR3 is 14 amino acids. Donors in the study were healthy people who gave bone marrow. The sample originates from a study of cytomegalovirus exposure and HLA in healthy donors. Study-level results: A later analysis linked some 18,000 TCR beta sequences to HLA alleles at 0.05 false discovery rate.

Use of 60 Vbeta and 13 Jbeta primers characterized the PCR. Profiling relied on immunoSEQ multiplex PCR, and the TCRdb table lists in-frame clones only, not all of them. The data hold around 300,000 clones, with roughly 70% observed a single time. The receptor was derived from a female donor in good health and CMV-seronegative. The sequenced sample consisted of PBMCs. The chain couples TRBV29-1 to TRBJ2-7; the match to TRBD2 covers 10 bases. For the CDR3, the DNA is TGCAGCGTCCGCCCCAAACTAGCGGGATACGAGCAGTACTTC. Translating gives CSVRPKLAGYEQYF.